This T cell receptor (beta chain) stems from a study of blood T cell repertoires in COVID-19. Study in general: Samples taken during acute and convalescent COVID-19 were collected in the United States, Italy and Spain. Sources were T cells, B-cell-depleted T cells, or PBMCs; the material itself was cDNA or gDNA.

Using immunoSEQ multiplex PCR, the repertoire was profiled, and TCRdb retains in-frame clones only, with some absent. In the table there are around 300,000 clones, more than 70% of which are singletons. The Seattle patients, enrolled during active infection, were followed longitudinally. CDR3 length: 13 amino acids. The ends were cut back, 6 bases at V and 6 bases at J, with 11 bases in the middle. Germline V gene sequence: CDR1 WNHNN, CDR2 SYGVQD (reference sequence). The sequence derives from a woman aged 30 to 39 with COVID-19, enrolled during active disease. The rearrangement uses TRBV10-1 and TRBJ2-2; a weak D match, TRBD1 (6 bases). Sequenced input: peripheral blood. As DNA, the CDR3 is TGCGCCAGCAGCCGAGGGGGTCCCGGGGAGCTGTTTTTT. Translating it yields CASSRGGPGELFF.